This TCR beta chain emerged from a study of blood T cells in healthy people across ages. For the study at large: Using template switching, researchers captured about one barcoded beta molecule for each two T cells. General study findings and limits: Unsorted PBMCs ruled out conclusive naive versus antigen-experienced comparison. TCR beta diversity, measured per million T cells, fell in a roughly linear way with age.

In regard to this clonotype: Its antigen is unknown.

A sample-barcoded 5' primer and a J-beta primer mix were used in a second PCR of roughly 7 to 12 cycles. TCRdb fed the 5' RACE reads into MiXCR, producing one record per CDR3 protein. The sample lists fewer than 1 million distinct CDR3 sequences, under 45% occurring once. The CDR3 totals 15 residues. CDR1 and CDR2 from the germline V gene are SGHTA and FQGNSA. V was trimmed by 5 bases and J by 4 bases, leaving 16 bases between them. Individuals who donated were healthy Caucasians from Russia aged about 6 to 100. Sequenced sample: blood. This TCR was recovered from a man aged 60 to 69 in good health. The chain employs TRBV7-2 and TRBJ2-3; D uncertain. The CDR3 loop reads CASSLRTHPADTQYF. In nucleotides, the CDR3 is TGTGCCAGCAGCCTCCGCACTCACCCGGCAGATACGCAGTATTTT.